The text below deals with one T cell receptor (beta chain). The data were produced by immunoSEQ multiplex PCR, yet TCRdb's version contains in-frame clones alone and is incomplete. The profile covers more than 55,000 clones, with under 95% appearing a single time and 1.3% taken by the ten largest. This CDR3 comprises 17 residues. V lost 6 bases to trimming and J lost 5 bases; unmatched junction nucleotides: 14. In germline, CDR1 is MNHEY, CDR2 SMNVEV (reference sequence). The data were obtained in a study of T cell changes during pregnancy in multiple sclerosis. The TCR comes from a female donor with multiple sclerosis, enrolled in a pregnancy study. This specimen consisted of peripheral blood, obtained in the second trimester of pregnancy. This sequence joins TRBV27 and TRBJ2-5, with 11 bases identical to TRBD2. The DNA of the CDR3 is TGTGCCAGCAGCTGGGCCGGGACTAGCGGACCTTGGGAGACCCAGTACTTC. This sequence encodes CASSWAGTSGPWETQYF.